This TCR beta chain was retrieved from a study of T-cell memory formation after mild COVID-19. TCRdb passed the 5' RACE reads through MiXCR, listing each CDR3 protein once. The sample has roughly 450,000 distinct CDR3 sequences, roughly 20% seen once; the top ten hold about 12%. Trimming stripped 3 bases from V and 6 bases from J, with 18 bases between. CDR3 length: 16 residues. From germline, CDR1 is KGHDR and CDR2 SFDVKD. The chain carries TRBV24-1 and TRBJ2-3, with D possibly being TRBD2 (6 bases). This clonotype was obtained from an adult woman who had mild COVID-19 (a few samples of this study predate the infection). Cell type and time point are not known. Sequenced input: PBMCs or a T cell subset sorted from them (not recorded which). CDR3 protein: CATSDPGSRRRDTQYF. CDR3 nucleotides: TGTGCCACCAGTGATCCCGGGAGCCGTAGGCGGGATACGCAGTATTTT.